This T cell receptor (beta chain) was observed in a study of OX40 agonist ivuxolimab in advanced cancers. Trimming removed 4 bases from V and 0 bases from J, with 12 bases in between. There are 15 residues in the CDR3. CDR1 and CDR2 from the germline V gene are SNHLY and FYNNEI. This clone has more than one count but fewer than ten. Using immunoSEQ multiplex PCR, the repertoire was profiled, and TCRdb retains in-frame clones only, with some absent. The sample comprises around 25,000 clones, about 80% of which are singletons, and more than 1.4% rests with the top ten. The chain recombines TRBV2 with TRBJ1-1, with D possibly matching TRBD1 (5 bases). The sequence was collected from an adult with an advanced solid tumor such as melanoma, head and neck, liver or kidney cancer. The sequencing used CD4+ or CD8+ T cells sorted from blood, collected in a trial of the OX40 agonist ivuxolimab. In DNA form, the CDR3 reads TGTGCCAGCAGTGCAGGGCTCCTCATGAACACTGAAGCTTTCTTT. It is translated as CASSAGLLMNTEAFF.